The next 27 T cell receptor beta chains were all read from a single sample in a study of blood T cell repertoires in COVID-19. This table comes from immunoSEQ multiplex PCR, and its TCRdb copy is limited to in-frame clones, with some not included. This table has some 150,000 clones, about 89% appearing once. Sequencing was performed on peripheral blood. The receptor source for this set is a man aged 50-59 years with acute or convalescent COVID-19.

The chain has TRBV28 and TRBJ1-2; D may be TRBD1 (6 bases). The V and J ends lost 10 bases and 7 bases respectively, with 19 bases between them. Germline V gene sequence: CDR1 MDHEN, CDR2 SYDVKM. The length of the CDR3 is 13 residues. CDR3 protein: CATGGSGGGGYTF. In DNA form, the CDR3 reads TGTGCCACGGGGGGCAGCGGGGGTGGTGGCTACACCTTC.

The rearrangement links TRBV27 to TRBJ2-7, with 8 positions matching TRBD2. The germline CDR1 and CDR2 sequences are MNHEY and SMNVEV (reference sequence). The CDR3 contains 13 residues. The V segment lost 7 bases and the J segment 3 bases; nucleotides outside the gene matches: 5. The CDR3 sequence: CASIGLAGYEQYV. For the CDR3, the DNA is TGTGCCAGCATTGGGCTAGCGGGCTACGAGCAGTACGTC.

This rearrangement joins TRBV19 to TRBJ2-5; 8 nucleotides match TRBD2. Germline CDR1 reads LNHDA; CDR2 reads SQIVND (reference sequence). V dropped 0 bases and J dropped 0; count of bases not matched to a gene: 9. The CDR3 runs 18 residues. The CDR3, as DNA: TGTGCCAGTAGTATAGACCCCACTAGCGGAGCCAACCAAGAGACCCAGTACTTC. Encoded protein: CASSIDPTSGANQETQYF.

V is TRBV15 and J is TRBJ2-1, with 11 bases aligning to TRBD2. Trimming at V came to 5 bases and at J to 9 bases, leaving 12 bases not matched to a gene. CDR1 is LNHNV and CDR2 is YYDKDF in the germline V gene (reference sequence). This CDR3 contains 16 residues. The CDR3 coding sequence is TGTGCCACCAGCGTTAGCGGGAGGGCCTATCTGTTTGAGCAGTTCTTC. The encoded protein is CATSVSGRAYLFEQFF.

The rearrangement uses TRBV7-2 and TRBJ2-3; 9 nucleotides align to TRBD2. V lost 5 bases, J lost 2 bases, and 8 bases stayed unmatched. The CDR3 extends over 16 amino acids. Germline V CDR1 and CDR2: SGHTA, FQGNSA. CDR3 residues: CASSPNPSGNTDTQYF. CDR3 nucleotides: TGTGCCAGCAGCCCGAATCCTAGCGGGAACACAGATACGCAGTATTTT.

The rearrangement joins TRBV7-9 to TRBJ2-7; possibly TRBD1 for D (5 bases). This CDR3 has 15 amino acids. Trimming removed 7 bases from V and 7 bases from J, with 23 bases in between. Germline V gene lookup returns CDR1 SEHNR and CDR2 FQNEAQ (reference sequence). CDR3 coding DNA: TGTGCCAGCACCAAGGACCGAGGTGGGGCCGGGGAGCAGTACTTC. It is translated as CASTKDRGGAGEQYF.

The CDR3 spells CASSGGPSGTGKNEQFF. The CDR3 DNA follows: TGTGCCAGCAGCGGGGGACCCTCCGGGACAGGGAAAAATGAGCAGTTCTTC. The chain recombines TRBV27 with TRBJ2-1; 9 positions match TRBD1. Germline trimming cut 6 bases from V and 7 bases from J; bases unmatched to any gene: 16. CDR3 length equals 17 residues. Germline values: CDR1 MNHEY, CDR2 SMNVEV (reference sequence).

The CDR3 region is CASSSLTGGPLFSQGYTF. In DNA form, the CDR3 reads TGTGCCAGCAGCTCTTTGACAGGGGGCCCCCTATTTTCTCAGGGCTACACCTTC. The J gene is TRBJ1-2, the V gene TRBV5-4; 10 bases map to TRBD1. Germline loops: CDR1 SGHNT, CDR2 YYREEE (reference sequence). The CDR3 covers 18 residues. Trimming removed 3 bases from V and 8 bases from J; junction bases left unmatched: 19.

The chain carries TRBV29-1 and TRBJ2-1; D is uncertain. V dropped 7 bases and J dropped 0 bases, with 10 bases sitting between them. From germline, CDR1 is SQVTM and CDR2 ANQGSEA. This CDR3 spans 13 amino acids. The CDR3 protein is CSAYEPSYNEQFF. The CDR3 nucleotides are TGCAGCGCCTACGAACCCTCCTACAATGAGCAGTTCTTC.

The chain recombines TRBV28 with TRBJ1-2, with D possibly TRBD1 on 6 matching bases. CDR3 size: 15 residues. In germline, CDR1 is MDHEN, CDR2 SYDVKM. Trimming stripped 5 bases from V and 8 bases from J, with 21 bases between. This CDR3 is CASSPVRNRVDGYTF. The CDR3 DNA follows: TGTGCCAGCAGTCCCGTTAGGAACAGGGTGGACGGCTACACCTTC.

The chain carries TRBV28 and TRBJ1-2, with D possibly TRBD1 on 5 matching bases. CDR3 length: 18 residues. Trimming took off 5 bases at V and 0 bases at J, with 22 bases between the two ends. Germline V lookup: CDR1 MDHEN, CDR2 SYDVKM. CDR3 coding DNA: TGTGCCAGCAGTCCCCGGGGGATAAGCGGGCGAACTAACTATGGCTACACCTTC. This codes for CASSPRGISGRTNYGYTF.

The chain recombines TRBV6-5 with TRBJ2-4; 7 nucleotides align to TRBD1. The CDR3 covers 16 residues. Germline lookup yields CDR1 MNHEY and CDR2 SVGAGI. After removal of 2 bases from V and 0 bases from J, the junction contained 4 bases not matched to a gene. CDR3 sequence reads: CASSYRDRLAKNIQYF. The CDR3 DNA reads TGTGCCAGCAGTTACCGGGACAGATTAGCCAAAAACATTCAGTACTTC.

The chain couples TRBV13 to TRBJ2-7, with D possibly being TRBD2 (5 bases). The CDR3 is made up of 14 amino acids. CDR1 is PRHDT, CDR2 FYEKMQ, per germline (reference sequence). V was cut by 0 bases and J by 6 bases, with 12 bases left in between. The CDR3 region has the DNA TGTGCCAGCAGCTTAGGCAGACGACTACCCGAGCAGTACTTC. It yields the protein CASSLGRRLPEQYF.

CDR3 in DNA: TGTGCCAGTAGTATGGATCAGGGATACGAGCAGTACTTC. Protein product: CASSMDQGYEQYF. The chain combines TRBV19 with TRBJ2-7, with a possible D match to TRBD1 (5 bases). Trimming stripped 3 bases from V and 4 bases from J, with 10 bases between. The CDR3 runs to 13 residues. Germline assignment: CDR1 LNHDA and CDR2 SQIVND (reference sequence).

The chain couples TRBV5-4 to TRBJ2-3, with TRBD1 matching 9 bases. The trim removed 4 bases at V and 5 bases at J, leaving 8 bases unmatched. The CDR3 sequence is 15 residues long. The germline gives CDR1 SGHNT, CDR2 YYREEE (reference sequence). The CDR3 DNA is TGTGCCAGCAGCCCGGTCGGGACAGGGATAGATACGCAGTATTTT. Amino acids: CASSPVGTGIDTQYF.

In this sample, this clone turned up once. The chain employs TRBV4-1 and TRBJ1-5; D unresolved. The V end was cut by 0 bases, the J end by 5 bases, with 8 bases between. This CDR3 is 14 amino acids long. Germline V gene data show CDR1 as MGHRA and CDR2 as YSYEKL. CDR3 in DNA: TGCGCCAGCAGCCAAGATATCCGGGATCAGCCCCAGCATTTT. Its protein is CASSQDIRDQPQHF.

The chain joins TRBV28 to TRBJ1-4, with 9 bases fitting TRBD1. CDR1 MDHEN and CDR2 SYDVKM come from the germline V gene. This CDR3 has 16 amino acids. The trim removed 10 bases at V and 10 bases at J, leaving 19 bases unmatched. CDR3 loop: CANQQGAPGLRVKLFF. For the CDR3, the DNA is TGTGCCAACCAACAGGGGGCGCCCGGTTTAAGGGTAAAACTGTTTTTT.

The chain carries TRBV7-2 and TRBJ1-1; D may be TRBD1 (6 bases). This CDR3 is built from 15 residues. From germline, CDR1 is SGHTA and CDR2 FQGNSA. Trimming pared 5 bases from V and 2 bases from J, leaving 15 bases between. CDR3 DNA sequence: TGTGCCAGCAGCCCAGCACGGGGGGCCAACACTGAAGCTTTCTTT. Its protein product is CASSPARGANTEAFF.

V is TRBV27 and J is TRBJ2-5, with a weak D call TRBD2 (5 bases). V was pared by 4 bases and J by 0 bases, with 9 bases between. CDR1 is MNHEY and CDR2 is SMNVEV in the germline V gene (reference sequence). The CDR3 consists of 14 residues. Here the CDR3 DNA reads TGTGCCAGCAGTTCCGGACTCCACCAAGAGACCCAGTACTTC. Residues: CASSSGLHQETQYF.

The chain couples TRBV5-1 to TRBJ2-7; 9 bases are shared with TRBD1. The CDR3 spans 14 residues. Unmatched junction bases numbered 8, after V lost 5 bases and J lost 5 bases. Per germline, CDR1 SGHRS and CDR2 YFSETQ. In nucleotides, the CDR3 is TGCGCCAGCAGAGTTTTACAGGGGGCTGACGAGCAGTACTTC. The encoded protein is CASRVLQGADEQYF.

CDR3 in amino acids: CASSQDISGRTEAFF. The CDR3, as DNA: TGCGCCAGCAGCCAAGATATTTCAGGGCGGACTGAAGCTTTCTTT. This rearrangement joins TRBV4-1 to TRBJ1-1, with a weak D call TRBD1 (5 bases). The CDR3 is 15 residues long. Germline lookup yields CDR1 MGHRA and CDR2 YSYEKL. V shed 0 bases and J shed 5 bases, with 13 bases lying between them.

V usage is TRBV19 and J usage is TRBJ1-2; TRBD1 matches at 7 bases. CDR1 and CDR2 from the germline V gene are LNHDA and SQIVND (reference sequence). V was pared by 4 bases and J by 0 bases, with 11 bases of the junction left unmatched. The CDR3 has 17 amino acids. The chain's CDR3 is CASSTGQVLGANYGYTF. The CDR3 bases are TGTGCCAGTAGTACCGGACAGGTTCTGGGGGCTAACTATGGCTACACCTTC. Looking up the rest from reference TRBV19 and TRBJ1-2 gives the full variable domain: DGGITQSPKYLFRKEGQNVTLSCEQNLNHDAMYWYRQDPGQGLRLIYYSQIVNDFQKGDIAEGYSVSREKKESFPLTVTSAQKNPTAFYLCASSTGQVLGANYGYTFGSGTRLTVV.

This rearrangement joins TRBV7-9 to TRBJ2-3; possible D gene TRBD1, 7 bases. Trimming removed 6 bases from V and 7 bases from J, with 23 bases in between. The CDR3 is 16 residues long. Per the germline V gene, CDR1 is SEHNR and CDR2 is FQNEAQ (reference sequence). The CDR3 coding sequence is TGTGCCAGCAGAACGGTGGAGGGGGCCAGAAGGAATACGCAGTATTTT. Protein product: CASRTVEGARRNTQYF.

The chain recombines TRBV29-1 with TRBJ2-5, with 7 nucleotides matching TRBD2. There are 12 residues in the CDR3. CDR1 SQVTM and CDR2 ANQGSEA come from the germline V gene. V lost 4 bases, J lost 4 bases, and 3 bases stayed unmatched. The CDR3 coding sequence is TGCAGCGTTGTGCGGGAGTCAGAGACCCAGTACTTC. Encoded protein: CSVVRESETQYF.

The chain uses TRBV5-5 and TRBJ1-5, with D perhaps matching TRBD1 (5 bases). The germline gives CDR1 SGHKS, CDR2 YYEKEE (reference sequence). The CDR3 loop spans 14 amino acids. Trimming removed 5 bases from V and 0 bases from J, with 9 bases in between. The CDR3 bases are TGTGCCAGCAGGGCAGGGTTTAGCAATCAGCCCCAGCATTTT. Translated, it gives CASRAGFSNQPQHF.

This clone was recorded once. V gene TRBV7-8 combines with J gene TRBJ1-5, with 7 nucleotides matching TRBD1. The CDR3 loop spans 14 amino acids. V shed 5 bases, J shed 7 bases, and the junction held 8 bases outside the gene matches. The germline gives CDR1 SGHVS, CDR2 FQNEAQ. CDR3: CASSRDRAGQPQHF. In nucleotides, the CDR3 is TGTGCCAGCAGCCGAGACAGGGCTGGGCAGCCCCAGCATTTT. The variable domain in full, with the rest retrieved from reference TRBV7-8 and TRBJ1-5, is GAGVSQSPRYKVAKRGQDVALRCDPISGHVSLFWYQQALGQGPEFLTYFQNEAQLDKSGLPSDRFFAERPEGSVSTLKIQRTQQEDSAVYLCASSRDRAGQPQHFGDGTRLSIL.

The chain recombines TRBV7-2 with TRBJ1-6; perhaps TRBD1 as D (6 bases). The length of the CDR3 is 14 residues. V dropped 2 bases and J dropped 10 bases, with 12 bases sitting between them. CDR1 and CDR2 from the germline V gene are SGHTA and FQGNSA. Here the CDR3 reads CASSLRGAESPLHF. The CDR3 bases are TGTGCCAGCAGCTTACGGGGGGCCGAATCACCCCTCCACTTT. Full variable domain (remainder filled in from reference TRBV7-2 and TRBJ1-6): GAGVSQSPSNKVTEKGKDVELRCDPISGHTALYWYRQSLGQGLEFLIYFQGNSAPDKSGLPSDRFSAERTGGSVSTLTIQRTQQEDSAVYLCASSLRGAESPLHFGNGTRLTVT.